These 20 T cell receptor beta chains were all obtained from the same sample, sequenced in a study of blood T cell repertoires in COVID-19 (dated by TCRdb to the early 2020s). The protocol used for the library was the immunoSEQ multiplex PCR assay. Imported from immuneACCESS, the table was reduced by TCRdb to in-frame sequences with V and J called. These copies leave out some clones; in studies compared against another copy, an unresolved V gene accounts for under half, and the cause of the remainder is not known. In all, the sample holds over 200,000 clones, and more than 75% of those were seen once. Just over 3% of the sample comes from the top ten. Material for sequencing was peripheral blood. The receptor set was obtained from a woman in her 30s who had recovered from COVID-19.

The V call is TRBV3-1 (or the pseudogene TRBV3-2), the J call TRBJ2-7, with TRBD1 matching over 10 bases. CDR1 is LGHDT and CDR2 is YNNKEL in the germline V gene (reference sequence). This CDR3 comprises 17 residues. Unmatched junction bases numbered 11, after V lost 4 bases and J lost 2 bases. The CDR3: CASSPLGQGVGTYEQYF. CDR3 coding DNA: TGTGCCAGCAGCCCGTTAGGACAGGGGGTTGGGACCTACGAGCAGTACTTC.

The DNA for the CDR3 is TGTGCCTGGGGGCCAGGGATCCGCTATGGCTACACCTTC. This sequence encodes CAWGPGIRYGYTF. This chain joins TRBV30 and TRBJ1-2; TRBD1 might be the D (5 bases). Between the trimmed V and J ends, which lost 5 bases and 4 bases, there was a span of 14 bases. CDR1 GTSNPN and CDR2 SVGIG come from the germline V gene (reference sequence). The CDR3 has 13 amino acids.

In its sample, this clone was seen once. The V and J genes are TRBV28 and TRBJ2-7, with TRBD1 matching over 11 bases. Per germline, CDR1 MDHEN and CDR2 SYDVKM. This CDR3 region has 15 residues. The V and J ends lost 5 bases and 0 bases, in that order; junction bases with no gene match: 3. Here the CDR3 DNA reads TGTGCCAGCAGTGGACAGGGGGCCTACTCCTACGAGCAGTACTTC. Protein: CASSGQGAYSYEQYF.

The chain couples TRBV15 to TRBJ2-3; no clear D gene. Trimming shortened V by 3 bases and J by 2 bases, and 6 bases separated the two germline ends. CDR1 and CDR2 from the germline V gene are LNHNV and YYDKDF (reference sequence). This CDR3 has 13 amino acids. CDR3 in DNA: TGTGCCACCAGCAGCCAGTACACAGATACGCAGTATTTT. Amino acids: CATSSQYTDTQYF.

The V and J genes are TRBV2 and TRBJ1-5; D remains unclear. This CDR3 contains 15 residues. Germline assignment: CDR1 SNHLY and CDR2 FYNNEI. Trimming took 1 base from V and 3 from J, leaving 10 bases between them. The CDR3 loop reads CASSEEWQFNQPQHF. CDR3 bases: TGTGCCAGCAGTGAAGAGTGGCAGTTCAATCAGCCCCAGCATTTT.

CDR3 loop: CASSQQPRTSEAFF. CDR3 nucleotides: TGCGCCAGCAGCCAACAACCCAGGACTTCTGAAGCTTTCTTT. The rearrangement joins TRBV4-1 to TRBJ1-1; D is uncertain. The germline CDR1 and CDR2 sequences are MGHRA and YSYEKL. This CDR3 has 14 residues. The V gene lost 2 bases and the J gene lost 6 bases, with 13 bases spanning the gap.

J is TRBJ2-7 and V is TRBV5-5; TRBD1 matches 7 bases. The ends lost 0 bases at V and 0 bases at J; junction bases unmatched: 3. Looked up from germline, CDR1 is SGHKS and CDR2 is YYEKEE (reference sequence). This CDR3 is 15 amino acids long. The CDR3 is CASSLGWDSSYEQYF. The DNA for the CDR3 is TGTGCCAGCAGCTTGGGGTGGGACAGCTCCTACGAGCAGTACTTC.

V and J are TRBV19 and TRBJ2-1; 10 positions match TRBD2. V shed 0 bases and J 7 bases; nucleotides not matched to a gene: 6. The CDR3 length is 16 residues. Looked up from germline, CDR1 is LNHDA and CDR2 is SQIVND (reference sequence). This CDR3 is CASSIDGAGGVNEQFF. DNA of the CDR3: TGTGCCAGTAGTATAGATGGAGCGGGGGGGGTAAATGAGCAGTTCTTC.

The V call is TRBV2, the J call TRBJ1-5; TRBD1 is a possible D gene (5 bases). The V end lost 4 bases, the J end lost 5 bases, and 9 bases lay between the germline ends. Germline assignment: CDR1 SNHLY and CDR2 FYNNEI. CDR3 length equals 13 residues. DNA for the CDR3: TGTGCCAGCAGTGTCAAGGGGCATCAGCCCCAGCATTTT. It is translated as CASSVKGHQPQHF.

This rearrangement joins TRBV11-2 to TRBJ2-5, with 7 bases aligning to TRBD2. This CDR3 is built from 15 residues. The J segment lost 2 bases and the V segment lost 4 bases, leaving 7 bases of the junction unmatched. Germline CDR1 and CDR2: SGHAT and FQNNGV. The CDR3 DNA follows: TGTGCCAGCAGCTCGCGTGGGGGGGTTCAAGAGACCCAGTACTTC. Translating it yields CASSSRGGVQETQYF.

CDR3 loop: CASSLSLTSRGRSYNEQFF. The CDR3 nucleotides read TGTGCCAGCAGTTTATCGTTGACTAGCCGAGGGAGGTCCTACAATGAGCAGTTCTTC. V usage is TRBV27 and J usage is TRBJ2-1; 7 nucleotides align to TRBD2. The CDR3 length is 19 residues. CDR1 MNHEY and CDR2 SMNVEV come from the germline V gene (reference sequence). J gave up 1 base and V 0 bases, and 12 bases lay outside the gene matches.

The chain uses TRBV6-5 and TRBJ1-1, with D tentatively TRBD1 (5 bases). Germline V CDR1 and CDR2: MNHEY, SVGAGI. Between the trimmed V and J ends, which lost 8 bases and 5 bases, there was a span of 12 bases. CDR3 length equals 12 residues. The CDR3 spells CASGTGGTEAFF. DNA for the CDR3: TGTGCCAGCGGTACAGGCGGTACTGAAGCTTTCTTT.

This chain joins TRBV10-3 and TRBJ2-7, with 7 bases matching TRBD2. The CDR3 is made up of 14 amino acids. The germline V gene encodes CDR1 ENHRY and CDR2 SYGVKD. Unmatched junction bases numbered 6, after V lost 6 bases and J lost 1 base. CDR3 in amino acids: CAIRVGAGSYEQYF. DNA for the CDR3: TGTGCCATCAGGGTTGGAGCGGGGTCCTACGAGCAGTACTTC.

This clone was seen just once. The chain uses TRBV19 and TRBJ2-7; 12 bases map to TRBD2. CDR1 is LNHDA, CDR2 SQIVND, per germline (reference sequence). V dropped 3 bases and J dropped 2; count of bases not matched to a gene: 8. The CDR3 totals 17 residues. CDR3 nucleotides: TGTGCCAGTAGTATGTTGGCTAGCGGGGGGGCCGCCTACGAGCAGTACTTC. Protein: CASSMLASGGAAYEQYF.

This chain uses TRBV30 with TRBJ1-1; TRBD1 matches at 7 bases. CDR1 is GTSNPN and CDR2 is SVGIG in the germline V gene (reference sequence). The ends lost 3 bases at V and 5 bases at J; junction bases unmatched: 9. The CDR3 consists of 14 residues. The CDR3 DNA follows: TGTGCCTGGAGACTCCCGACAGGGAGGACTGAAGCTTTCTTT. It specifies CAWRLPTGRTEAFF. Looking up the rest from reference TRBV30 and TRBJ1-1 gives the full variable domain: SQTIHQWPATLVQPVGSPLSLECTVEGTSNPNLYWYRQAAGRGLQLLFYSVGIGQISSEVPQNLSASRPQDRQFILSSKKLLLSDSGFYLCAWRLPTGRTEAFFGQGTRLTVV.

The chain is built from TRBV9 and TRBJ2-2, with 8 bases identical to TRBD1. Germline values: CDR1 SGDLS, CDR2 YYNGEE. With 4 bases clipped from V and 2 bases from J, the junction kept 7 bases outside the gene matches. This CDR3 region has 16 residues. The CDR3 sequence: CASSSPGQENTGELFF. DNA of the CDR3: TGTGCCAGCAGCTCTCCGGGACAGGAAAACACCGGGGAGCTGTTTTTT.

The chain links TRBV7-2 to TRBJ1-1, with D hard to call. CDR1 and CDR2 from the germline V gene are SGHTA and FQGNSA. There are 15 residues in the CDR3. V was pared by 6 bases and J by 1 base, with 15 bases between. As DNA, the CDR3 is TGTGCCAGCAGTTACTTACAGCAATGGAACACTGAAGCTTTCTTT. It encodes CASSYLQQWNTEAFF.

The rearrangement uses TRBV12-3 or TRBV12-4 and TRBJ2-5; D is uncertain. The CDR3 extends over 11 amino acids. The V and J ends lost 4 bases and 5 bases respectively, with 5 bases between them. CDR3 in amino acids: CASSSFETQYF. CDR3 DNA: TGTGCCAGCAGTTCCTTTGAGACCCAGTACTTC.

The CDR3 region is CASSRAFDQPQHF. The DNA for the CDR3 is TGTGCCAGCTCCAGGGCATTTGATCAGCCCCAGCATTTT. J is TRBJ1-5 and V is TRBV9, with D maybe TRBD1 (5 bases). The length of the CDR3 is 13 residues. V lost 7 bases and J 5 bases, leaving 13 bases between the germline ends. From germline, CDR1 is SGDLS and CDR2 YYNGEE.

The V and J genes are TRBV4-2 and TRBJ2-7; the match to TRBD1 covers 8 bases. V trimming: 4 bases; J trimming: 2 bases; junction bases outside the gene matches: 7. The length of the CDR3 is 15 residues. In germline, CDR1 is LGHNA, CDR2 YNFKEQ. CDR3 amino acids: CASSPQGAPTYEQYF. The CDR3 DNA sequence: TGTGCCAGCAGCCCCCAGGGGGCCCCAACCTACGAGCAGTACTTC.